This T cell receptor beta chain emerged from a study of blood T cells in healthy people across ages. The V gene's germline CDR1 is MDHEN and CDR2 SYDVKM. The CDR3 has 15 amino acids. J was trimmed by 7 bases and V by 3 bases; bases with no gene match: 7. A sample-barcoded 5' primer and a J-beta primer mix were used in a second PCR of roughly 7 to 11 cycles. Using its own MiXCR run on the 5' RACE reads, TCRdb lists one record per CDR3 protein. The sample yields about 810,000 distinct CDR3 sequences, 36% seen once. This clonotype was seen more than once but under ten times. This clonotype was sampled from a man aged 18-30 years in good health. Sequencing input: blood. The V call is TRBV28, the J call TRBJ2-2; 8 bases are shared with TRBD1. In nucleotides, the CDR3 is TGTGCCAGCAGTTTCTTGACAGGGGAAGTCGGGGAGCTGTTTTTT. Protein sequence: CASSFLTGEVGELFF.